The text below deals with one T cell receptor (beta chain). Its antigen has not been determined. Within one base of it there is no much larger clone, and no base qualities were kept. Hyperthyroidism patients were newly diagnosed, with disease duration under 2 months, and aged 18 to 65 years. Patients with other autoimmune diseases, uncontrolled infections, pregnancy or lactation were excluded from the study. Diagnosis relied on clinical symptoms, serum thyroxine, TRAb, thyroid ultrasound and orbital computed tomography. Total RNA was extracted with Trizol reagent and quality-checked on an Agilent 2100 Bioanalyzer. The data are from a study of Graves' ophthalmopathy and Graves' hyperthyroidism (dated by TCRdb to 2016 to 2019). Regarding the complete study: Hyperthyroidism was considered stable if no progression to ophthalmopathy occurred within 18 months of follow-up. The study used TCR beta repertoire signatures to distinguish Graves' ophthalmopathy from Graves' hyperthyroidism and to predict progression to ophthalmopathy. In total, some 130 blood samples were TCR-sequenced: 43 ophthalmopathy, 75 hyperthyroidism and some 17 hyperthyroidism-to-ophthalmopathy patients. To explore V-J signatures that separate ophthalmopathy from hyperthyroidism, a discovery set of more than 95 patients was enrolled, consisting of more than 40 with ophthalmopathy and around 57 with stable hyperthyroidism. An independent validation cohort was composed of around 19 hyperthyroidism patients and around 16 patients who later progressed from hyperthyroidism to ophthalmopathy. T-cell repertoires of thyroid tissue and blood were compared in six hyperthyroidism patients. Following sampling, methimazole starting at 30 mg daily was administered to hyperthyroidism patients, and high-dose intravenous methylprednisolone was administered to ophthalmopathy patients.

The CDR3 measures 12 amino acids from cysteine to phenylalanine. Left in the record is the CDR3 DNA by itself, 36 bases read in frame from the first base. V loses 8 bases of germline sequence and J loses 0 bases, and the interval between the two ends is 8 bases. TCR beta CDR3 regions were amplified from RNA transcripts for repertoire sequencing. A first-round RT-PCR used HTBI primers with the Qiagen OneStep RT-PCR kit, followed by a second-round multiplex PCR, size selection and purification. Sequencing of the libraries was carried out on an Illumina HiSeq2000 in paired-end mode with 100 bp reads. The study's own analysis went as follows. SOAPnuke was used for read processing, and reads with adapters, uncalled bases, a mean Phred below 15, or no exact constant-primer or identifier match were discarded. COPE v1.2.5 was used to merge high-quality paired reads. Unique nucleotide sequences were defined as clonotypes and aligned to IMGT TRB V, D and J references using MiTCR v1.1. The analysis was limited to V-J combinations with a frequency above 0.0001, which together covered approximately 99% of repertoires. A TCR clonal expansion and chaos score per V-J combination was defined as the ratio of F50 clonal expansion to chaos observed in the TCRdist matrix. Features were reduced by Welch's t-statistics and random forest to approximately 13 V-J combinations, which fed a naive Bayes classifier. The similarity between thyroid and blood repertoires was quantified using the Morisita-Horn index. TCRdb trimmed the raw reads at Q25, called clones with MiXCR and kept productive beta chains. Entries that share a CDR3 protein sequence are merged under the most common genes and DNA. The V and J calls come from TCRdb's annotation, not from the publication. Recorded for this sample are about 550,000 distinct CDR3 sequences; under 40% of them occurred a single time. The ten most abundant clones make up approximately 4.1% of the sample.

Points the paper makes about the study in general: In validation, the model predicted ophthalmopathy progression with 55% to 71% sensitivity and about 77% specificity; fewer than 15 predicted patients were CT-confirmed with GO in a median of approximately 6.2 months. Most of the expanded thyroid clonotypes with a frequency above 0.001 were also detected in blood, and it was suggested that the thyroid immune response may be reflected by blood repertoires. Sample size was not predetermined statistically, and investigators were not blinded to group allocation. In cross-validation, the 13-signature model distinguished ophthalmopathy from stable hyperthyroidism with 85% to 90% sensitivity and roughly 81% specificity, and in the test set the corresponding values were roughly 80% and 76%.

The rearranged segments are TRBV12-3 or TRBV12-4 and TRBJ2-7; no confident D gene assignment can be made. Input material: peripheral blood or thyroid tissue (not recorded which). This TCR was recovered from an adult man with Graves' hyperthyroidism. The encoded CDR3 is CASGVSSYEQYF. The nucleotide sequence is TGTGCCAGCGGCGTGAGCTCCTACGAGCAGTACTTC.